These 22 T cell receptor beta chains share one sample of origin, sequenced in a study of T cell repertoires in cytomegalovirus infection. TCRdb re-analysed the reads in MiXCR, keeping a single row per CDR3 protein. The top ten hold roughly 2.9% of the sample, which has hundreds of thousands of distinct CDR3 sequences, roughly 36% seen once. Sequences were obtained from PBMCs. All receptors come from a human donor in good health (CMV status not recorded). Some clones in this sample may be carry-over from other donors' samples.

This clonotype occurred a few times. The chain employs TRBV12-3 or TRBV12-4 and TRBJ2-2; D call uncertain. Trimming took 3 bases from V and 5 from J, leaving 10 bases between them. The CDR3 covers 14 residues. The chain's CDR3 is CASSFRRPTGELFF. The CDR3, as DNA: TGTGCCAGCAGTTTTCGCCGCCCAACCGGGGAGCTGTTTTTT.

This clonotype occurred many times. This chain joins TRBV7-8 and TRBJ2-2; tentative D call: TRBD1 (6 bases). V dropped 4 bases and J dropped 5 bases, with 14 bases sitting between them. CDR1 and CDR2 (germline): SGHVS, FQNEAQ. The CDR3 runs 15 residues. CDR3 region: CASSSSQRGTGELFF. The CDR3 DNA reads TGTGCCAGCAGCTCAAGTCAGAGGGGGACCGGGGAGCTGTTTTTT.

This clonotype has a count of ten or more. The chain employs TRBV4-1 and TRBJ2-1, with 10 nucleotides matching TRBD1. The V gene's germline CDR1 is MGHRA and CDR2 YSYEKL. The CDR3 is made up of 15 amino acids. V lost 5 bases to trimming and J lost 4 bases; unmatched junction nucleotides: 5. For the CDR3, the DNA is TGCGCCAGCAGCTTTACGGGACAGGGGTACAATGAGCAGTTCTTC. It yields the protein CASSFTGQGYNEQFF.

The table lists this clonotype with a few counts. The chain couples TRBV19 to TRBJ2-4; D may be TRBD2 (5 bases). Germline CDR1 reads LNHDA; CDR2 reads SQIVND (reference sequence). Deletions cut 7 bases from V and 2 bases from J, with 12 bases between. This CDR3 spans 14 amino acids. The chain's CDR3 is CASKSGGPKNIQYF. The CDR3 DNA reads TGTGCCAGTAAATCGGGCGGGCCCAAAAACATTCAGTACTTC.

Ten or more counts support this clonotype. The J gene is TRBJ2-1, the V gene TRBV27, with D possibly being TRBD1 (5 bases). Trimming removed 10 bases at V and 0 bases at J, with 13 bases between. Per the germline V gene, CDR1 is MNHEY and CDR2 is SMNVEV (reference sequence). CDR3 length: 14 amino acids. CDR3 residues: CAIADSLSYNEQFF. As DNA, the CDR3 is TGTGCCATAGCCGACAGTCTCTCCTACAATGAGCAGTTCTTC.

The chain joins TRBV10-3 to TRBJ2-3; 13 positions agree with TRBD2. The CDR3 spans 16 residues. The germline gives CDR1 ENHRY, CDR2 SYGVKD. V lost 5 bases and J lost 7; bases outside the gene matches: 9. The CDR3 bases are TGTGCCATCAGTCCGACTAGCGGGAGGTCCACGCATACGCAGTATTTT. Its protein is CAISPTSGRSTHTQYF.

The gene calls are TRBV20-1 and TRBJ1-6; D is unresolved. The germline V gene has CDR1 DFQATT and CDR2 SNEGSKA (reference sequence). V gave up 3 bases and J gave up 9 bases, with 15 bases separating them. The CDR3 totals 14 residues. CDR3 protein: CSARETGGPSPLHF. CDR3 DNA: TGCAGTGCTAGGGAGACGGGCGGACCTTCACCCCTCCACTTT.

This chain links TRBV7-6 with TRBJ1-6, with D perhaps TRBD1 (5 bases). CDR1 SGHVS and CDR2 FNYEAQ come from the germline V gene. Trimming cost V 5 bases and J 7 bases, with 15 bases left between them. The CDR3 consists of 15 residues. Written as DNA, the CDR3 is TGTGCCAGCAGCGACCCCCAGGGATACAATTCACCCCTCCACTTT. This translates into CASSDPQGYNSPLHF.

The genes are TRBV30 and TRBJ1-1; the D gene is possibly TRBD1 (5 bases). CDR3 length: 11 residues. The V gene lost 1 base and the J gene lost 11 bases, with 11 bases spanning the gap. The germline V gene encodes CDR1 GTSNPN and CDR2 SVGIG (reference sequence). The CDR3 bases are TGTGCCTGGAGTGATCTCAGGGTGGCTTTCTTT. Translating it yields CAWSDLRVAFF.

The chain recombines TRBV3-1 with TRBJ1-5; possible D gene TRBD1, 6 bases. With 0 bases removed from V and 7 bases from J, the gap between germline ends came to 13 bases. The CDR3 spans 15 residues. Germline V gene sequence: CDR1 LGHDT, CDR2 YNNKEL (reference sequence). CDR3 sequence: CASSQDIGGGQPQHF. DNA of the CDR3: TGTGCCAGCAGCCAAGACATAGGGGGGGGGCAGCCCCAGCATTTT.

This sequence joins TRBV20-1 and TRBJ1-4; D remains ambiguous. Germline V gene lookup returns CDR1 DFQATT and CDR2 SNEGSKA (reference sequence). CDR3 size: 13 residues. V lost 0 bases and J 8 bases, leaving 10 bases between the germline ends. The CDR3 sequence is CSARDQVGEKLFF. The DNA of the CDR3 is TGCAGTGCTAGAGATCAGGTTGGGGAAAAACTGTTTTTT.

The chain couples TRBV19 to TRBJ1-2; possibly TRBD1 for D (6 bases). Trimming stripped 4 bases from V and 6 bases from J, with 15 bases between. Germline V gives CDR1 LNHDA, CDR2 SQIVND (reference sequence). This CDR3 comprises 14 residues. The DNA of the CDR3 is TGTGCCAGTAGTACCCCGCAGGGGAACGATGGCTACACCTTC. It translates to CASSTPQGNDGYTF.

The chain couples TRBV9 to TRBJ2-1, with 7 bases fitting TRBD2. Looked up from germline, CDR1 is SGDLS and CDR2 is YYNGEE. This CDR3 is built from 14 residues. Losses at the gene ends were 7 bases for V and 0 bases for J; bases not matched to a gene: 4. CDR3 sequence reads: CASGAGTSYNEQFF. In nucleotides, the CDR3 is TGTGCCAGCGGAGCGGGAACCTCCTACAATGAGCAGTTCTTC.

This clonotype was seen only a few times. The chain combines TRBV4-2 with TRBJ2-2; 9 nucleotides align to TRBD1. The CDR3 is made up of 19 amino acids. J lost 4 bases, V lost 0 bases, and 12 bases had no gene match. In germline, CDR1 is LGHNA, CDR2 YNFKEQ. The CDR3 bases are TGTGCCAGCAGCCAAGAATTAGGCAGGGACAGGGTCCTCACCGGGGAGCTGTTTTTT. It codes for CASSQELGRDRVLTGELFF.

This clonotype was picked up a small number of times. The chain links TRBV4-1 to TRBJ2-2; D tentatively fits TRBD1 or TRBD2 (5 bases each). There are 15 residues in the CDR3. Per the germline V gene, CDR1 is MGHRA and CDR2 is YSYEKL. V gave up 6 bases and J gave up 3 bases, with 14 bases separating them. CDR3 DNA: TGCGCCAGCAGATTTGGGGACGCGTACACCGGGGAGCTGTTTTTT. Translating it yields CASRFGDAYTGELFF.

This clonotype was observed a few times. CDR3 sequence: CASSQLGGGGNQPQHF. The CDR3 DNA sequence: TGTGCCAGCAGTCAATTGGGTGGGGGGGGCAATCAGCCCCAGCATTTT. V is TRBV27 and J is TRBJ1-5; the D gene is possibly TRBD1 (5 bases). The CDR3 runs 16 residues. CDR1 MNHEY and CDR2 SMNVEV come from the germline V gene (reference sequence). V lost 5 bases and J 2 bases, leaving 16 bases between the germline ends.

The V gene is TRBV28, the J gene TRBJ1-3, with 7 bases matching TRBD1. The CDR3 length is 16 residues. CDR1 and CDR2 from the germline V gene are MDHEN and SYDVKM. J was trimmed by 0 bases and V by 2 bases; bases with no gene match: 4. The CDR3 sequence is CASSLLDRSSGNTIYF. The CDR3 coding sequence is TGTGCCAGCAGTTTACTGGACAGGTCCTCTGGAAACACCATATATTTT.

The rearrangement uses TRBV5-4 and TRBJ2-1; TRBD2 matches 11 bases. Trimming removed 0 bases from V and 5 bases from J; junction bases left unmatched: 4. Per the germline V gene, CDR1 is SGHNT and CDR2 is YYREEE (reference sequence). The CDR3 length is 16 residues. CDR3 residues: CASSLGGTSGNNEQFF. CDR3 sequence (DNA): TGTGCCAGCAGCTTGGGTGGGACTAGCGGCAACAATGAGCAGTTCTTC. The full variable domain, with the rest looked up from reference TRBV5-4 and TRBJ2-1, is ETGVTQSPTHLIKTRGQQVTLRCSSQSGHNTVSWYQQALGQGPQFIFQYYREEENGRGNFPPRFSGLQFPNYSSELNVNALELDDSALYLCASSLGGTSGNNEQFFGPGTRLTVL.

This sequence joins TRBV4-1 and TRBJ1-2; 8 bases match TRBD1. The CDR3 length is 15 residues. From germline, CDR1 is MGHRA and CDR2 YSYEKL. J gave up 8 bases and V 4 bases, and 12 bases lay outside the gene matches. As DNA, the CDR3 is TGCGCCAGCAGCCTAGGACAGGGCTCCCTCGGCGGCTACACCTTC. This translates into CASSLGQGSLGGYTF.

The gene calls are TRBV19 and TRBJ1-1; possible D gene TRBD1, 5 bases. The V and J ends lost 3 bases and 9 bases respectively, with 11 bases between them. Germline CDR1 is LNHDA and CDR2 is SQIVND (reference sequence). This CDR3 contains 12 residues. For the CDR3, the DNA is TGTGCCAGTAGTATCCCGGGACGACAAGCTTTCTTT. Amino acid sequence: CASSIPGRQAFF.

The rearrangement links TRBV12-3 or TRBV12-4 to TRBJ2-7; perhaps TRBD1 as D (6 bases). V lost 5 bases, J lost 3 bases, and 17 bases lay in between. The CDR3 sequence is 15 residues long. CDR3 residues: CASSGTGNLDYEQYF. CDR3 in DNA: TGTGCCAGCAGTGGAACAGGGAACCTTGACTACGAGCAGTACTTC.

The chain uses TRBV28 and TRBJ2-5, with a weak D call TRBD2 (6 bases). Trimming removed 3 bases from V and 2 bases from J, with 16 bases in between. This CDR3 is built from 16 residues. Germline CDR1 is MDHEN and CDR2 is SYDVKM. Written as DNA, the CDR3 is TGTGCCAGCAGTTTCTCCGGGGCAGGGACTCAAGAGACCCAGTACTTC. Residues: CASSFSGAGTQETQYF.